This TCR beta chain came from a study of cytomegalovirus exposure and HLA in healthy donors. Libraries were prepared by immunoSEQ multiplex PCR; TCRdb keeps only in-frame clonotypes and omits some of them. Of about 110,000 clones detected, 86% appear once; the ten largest clones hold roughly 4%. Germline loops: CDR1 LGHNA, CDR2 YNFKEQ. V was clipped by 0 bases and J by 7 bases; unmatched bases: 8. CDR3 size: 15 residues. The chain is built from TRBV4-2 and TRBJ2-7; 8 bases line up with TRBD1. The clonotype was recovered from a woman younger than 35 in good health and CMV-seropositive. Sequenced input: PBMCs. CDR3 loop: CASSQDGQGSEEQYF. The CDR3, as DNA: TGTGCCAGCAGCCAAGATGGACAGGGTTCGGAAGAGCAGTACTTC.